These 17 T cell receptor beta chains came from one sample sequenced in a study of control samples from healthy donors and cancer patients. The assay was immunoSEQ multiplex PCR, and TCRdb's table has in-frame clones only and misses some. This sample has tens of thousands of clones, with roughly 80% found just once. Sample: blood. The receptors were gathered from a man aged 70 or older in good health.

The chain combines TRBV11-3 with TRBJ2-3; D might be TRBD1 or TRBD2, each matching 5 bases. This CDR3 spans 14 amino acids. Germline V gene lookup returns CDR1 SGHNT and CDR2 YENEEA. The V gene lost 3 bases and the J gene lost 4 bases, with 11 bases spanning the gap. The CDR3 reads CASSLATGPDTQYF. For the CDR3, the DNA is TGTGCCAGCAGCTTGGCGACGGGACCAGATACGCAGTATTTT.

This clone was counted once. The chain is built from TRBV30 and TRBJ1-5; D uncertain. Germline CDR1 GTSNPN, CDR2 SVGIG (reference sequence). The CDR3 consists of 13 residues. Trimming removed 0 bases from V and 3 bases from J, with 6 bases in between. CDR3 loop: CAWSVRVNQPQHF. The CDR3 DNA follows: TGTGCCTGGAGTGTAAGGGTCAATCAGCCCCAGCATTTT.

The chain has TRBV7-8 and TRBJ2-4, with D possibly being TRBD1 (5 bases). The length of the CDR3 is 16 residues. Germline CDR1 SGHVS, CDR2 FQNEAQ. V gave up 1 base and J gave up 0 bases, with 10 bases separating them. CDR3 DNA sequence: TGTGCCAGCAGCTTAGGATATAGGGGAGCCAAAAACATTCAGTACTTC. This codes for CASSLGYRGAKNIQYF.

CDR3 in amino acids: CASSLSGLPQHF. In DNA, the CDR3 is TGTGCCAGCAGTTTATCGGGACTTCCCCAGCATTTT. V and J are TRBV28 and TRBJ1-5, with a tentative D call TRBD1 (5 bases). CDR1 and CDR2 from the germline V gene are MDHEN and SYDVKM. The V end was cut by 1 base, the J end by 10 bases, with 8 bases between. The CDR3 spans 12 residues.

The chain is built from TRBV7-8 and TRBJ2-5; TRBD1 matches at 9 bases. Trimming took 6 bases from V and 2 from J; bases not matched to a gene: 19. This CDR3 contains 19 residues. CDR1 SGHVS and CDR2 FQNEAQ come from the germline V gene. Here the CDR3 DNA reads TGTGCCAGCAGACACGGGGTGGGACAGGGATTCATAATACAAGAGACCCAGTACTTC. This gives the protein CASRHGVGQGFIIQETQYF.

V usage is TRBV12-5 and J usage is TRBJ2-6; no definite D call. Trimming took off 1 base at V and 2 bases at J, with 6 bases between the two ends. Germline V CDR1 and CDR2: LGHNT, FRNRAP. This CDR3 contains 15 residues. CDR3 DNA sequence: TGTGCTAGTGGTTTGGGTGGGACTGGGGCCAACGTCCTGACTTTC. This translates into CASGLGGTGANVLTF.

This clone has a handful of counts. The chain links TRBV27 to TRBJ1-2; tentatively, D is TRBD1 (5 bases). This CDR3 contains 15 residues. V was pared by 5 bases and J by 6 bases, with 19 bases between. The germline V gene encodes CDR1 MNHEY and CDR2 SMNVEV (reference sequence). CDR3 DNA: TGTGCCAGCAGTCCCCGTGCAGGGCAGTTCCATGGCTACACCTTC. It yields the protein CASSPRAGQFHGYTF.

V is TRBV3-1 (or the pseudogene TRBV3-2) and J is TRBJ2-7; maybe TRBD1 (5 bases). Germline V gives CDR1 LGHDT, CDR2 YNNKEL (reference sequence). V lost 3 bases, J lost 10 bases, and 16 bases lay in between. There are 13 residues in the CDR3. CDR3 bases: TGTGCCAGCAGCCATACTATTCAGGGATCCCAGTACTTC. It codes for CASSHTIQGSQYF.

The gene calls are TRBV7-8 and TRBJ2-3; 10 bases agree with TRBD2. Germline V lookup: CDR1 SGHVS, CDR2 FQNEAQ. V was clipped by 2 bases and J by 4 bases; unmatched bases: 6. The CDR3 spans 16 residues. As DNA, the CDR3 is TGTGCCAGCAGCTTAAGGAGCGGGAGGGGCCCAGATACGCAGTATTTT. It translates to CASSLRSGRGPDTQYF.

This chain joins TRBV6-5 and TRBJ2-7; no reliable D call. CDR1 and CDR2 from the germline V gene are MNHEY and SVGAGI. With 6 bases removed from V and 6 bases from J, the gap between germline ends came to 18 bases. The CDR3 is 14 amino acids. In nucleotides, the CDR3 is TGTGCCAGCAGGGTGGGTCCTATTGATGGCGAGCAGTACTTC. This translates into CASRVGPIDGEQYF.

This CDR3 reads CASSWGAGGPGELFF. The CDR3, as DNA: TGTGCCAGCAGCTGGGGAGCGGGGGGGCCCGGGGAGCTGTTTTTT. This chain connects TRBV7-8 to TRBJ2-2, with 10 bases identical to TRBD2. The germline gives CDR1 SGHVS, CDR2 FQNEAQ. The V segment lost 4 bases and the J segment 6 bases; nucleotides outside the gene matches: 5. This CDR3 has 15 amino acids.

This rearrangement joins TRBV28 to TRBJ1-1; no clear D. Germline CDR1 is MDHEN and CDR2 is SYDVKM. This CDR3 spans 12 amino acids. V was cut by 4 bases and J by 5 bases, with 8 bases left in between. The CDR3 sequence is CASSSLLTEAFF. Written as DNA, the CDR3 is TGTGCCAGCAGTTCCCTTCTGACTGAAGCTTTCTTT.

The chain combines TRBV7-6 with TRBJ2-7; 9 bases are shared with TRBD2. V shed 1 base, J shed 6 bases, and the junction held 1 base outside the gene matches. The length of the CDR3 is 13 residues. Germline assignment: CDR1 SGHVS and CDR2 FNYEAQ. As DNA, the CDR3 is TGTGCCAGCAGCTTAGAAGCGGGAGGCGAGCAGTACTTC. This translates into CASSLEAGGEQYF.

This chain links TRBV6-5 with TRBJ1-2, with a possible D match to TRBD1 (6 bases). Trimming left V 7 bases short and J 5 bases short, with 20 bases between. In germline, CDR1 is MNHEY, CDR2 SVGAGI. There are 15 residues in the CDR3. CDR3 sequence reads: CASKGTSVEGYGYTF. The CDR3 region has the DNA TGTGCCAGCAAAGGGACATCCGTTGAAGGGTATGGCTACACCTTC.

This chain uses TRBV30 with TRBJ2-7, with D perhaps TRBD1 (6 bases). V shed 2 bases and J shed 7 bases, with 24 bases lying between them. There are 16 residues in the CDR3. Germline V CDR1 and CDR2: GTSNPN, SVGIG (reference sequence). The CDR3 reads CAWSKGEGTTWREQYF. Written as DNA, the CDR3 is TGTGCCTGGAGTAAAGGGGAAGGGACAACCTGGCGGGAGCAGTACTTC.

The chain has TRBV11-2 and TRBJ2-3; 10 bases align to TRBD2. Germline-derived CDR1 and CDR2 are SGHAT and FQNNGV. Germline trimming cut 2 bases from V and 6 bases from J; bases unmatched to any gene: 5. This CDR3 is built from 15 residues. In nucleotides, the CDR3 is TGTGCCAGCAGCTTACTAGCGGGGGTGACTGATACGCAGTATTTT. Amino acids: CASSLLAGVTDTQYF.

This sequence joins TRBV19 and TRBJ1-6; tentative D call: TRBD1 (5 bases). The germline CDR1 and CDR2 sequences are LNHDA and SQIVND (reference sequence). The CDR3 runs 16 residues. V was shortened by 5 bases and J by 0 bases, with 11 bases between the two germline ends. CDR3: CASSGGTGSYNSPLHF. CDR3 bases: TGTGCCAGTAGTGGGGGGACTGGCTCCTATAATTCACCCCTCCACTTT.